The 10 T cell receptor beta chains below were found in one sample sequenced in a study of blood T cell repertoires in COVID-19. The protocol was immunoSEQ multiplex PCR, while the TCRdb copy is restricted to in-frame clones and leaves out a portion. The table includes around 300,000 clones, 86% detected once. Specimen: PBMCs or T cells enriched from blood (not recorded which). The receptors come from a woman between 18 and 30 years old who had recovered from COVID-19.

The gene calls are TRBV4-2 and TRBJ1-4, with D uncertain. Germline CDR1 reads LGHNA; CDR2 reads YNFKEQ. V was trimmed by 1 base and J by 8 bases, leaving 14 bases between them. This CDR3 has 15 residues. CDR3 region: CASSQGVGVREKLFF. The CDR3 nucleotides are TGTGCCAGCAGCCAAGGGGTCGGGGTTCGCGAAAAACTGTTTTTT.

The chain uses TRBV9 and TRBJ2-7; 9 positions match TRBD2. Germline loops: CDR1 SGDLS, CDR2 YYNGEE. Trimming took 0 bases from V and 1 from J; bases not matched to a gene: 5. This CDR3 comprises 16 residues. The CDR3 bases are TGTGCCAGCAGCGTAGGGGGGACTAGCCTTTCCTACGAGCAGTACTTC. It encodes CASSVGGTSLSYEQYF.

The chain recombines TRBV5-1 with TRBJ2-1; TRBD1 aligns across 9 bases. CDR3 length equals 14 residues. Germline V gene data show CDR1 as SGHRS and CDR2 as YFSETQ. V shed 7 bases, J shed 5 bases, and the junction held 7 bases outside the gene matches. CDR3 amino acids: CASGSTGGHNEQFF. In DNA form, the CDR3 reads TGCGCCAGCGGAAGCACAGGGGGCCACAATGAGCAGTTCTTC.

The chain is built from TRBV5-1 and TRBJ2-1, with TRBD2 as a possible D gene (5 bases). V lost 3 bases and J 2 bases, leaving 12 bases between the germline ends. The germline gives CDR1 SGHRS, CDR2 YFSETQ. The CDR3 extends over 15 amino acids. The DNA for the CDR3 is TGCGCCAGCAGCTACGGACTTGCCCCCTACAATGAGCAGTTCTTC. It encodes CASSYGLAPYNEQFF.

The chain has TRBV5-1 and TRBJ2-5; D is perhaps TRBD2 (7 bases). Germline lookup yields CDR1 SGHRS and CDR2 YFSETQ. The CDR3 runs to 14 residues. The V end was cut by 5 bases, the J end by 5 bases, with 16 bases between. The CDR3 DNA is TGCGCCAGCAGTAGAGGGGGGGGCAGTGAGACCCAGTACTTC. It encodes CASSRGGGSETQYF.

The rearrangement links TRBV30 to TRBJ2-2; TRBD1 is a possible D gene (6 bases). V lost 3 bases and J lost 4, with 15 bases in between. This CDR3 spans 15 amino acids. From germline, CDR1 is GTSNPN and CDR2 SVGIG (reference sequence). The CDR3 sequence: CAWRAPDRITGELFF. CDR3 sequence (DNA): TGTGCCTGGAGGGCCCCCGACAGGATCACCGGGGAGCTGTTTTTT. The variable domain in full, with the rest retrieved from reference TRBV30 and TRBJ2-2, is SQTIHQWPATLVQPVGSPLSLECTVEGTSNPNLYWYRQAAGRGLQLLFYSVGIGQISSEVPQNLSASRPQDRQFILSSKKLLLSDSGFYLCAWRAPDRITGELFFGEGSRLTVL.

The genes are TRBV3-1 (or the pseudogene TRBV3-2) and TRBJ1-2, with D unresolved. The V end was cut by 2 bases, the J end by 5 bases, with 15 bases between. Germline-derived CDR1 and CDR2 are LGHDT and YNNKEL (reference sequence). The CDR3 is 15 amino acids. CDR3 sequence reads: CASSQLNPGIYGYTF. CDR3 bases: TGTGCCAGCAGCCAACTGAATCCGGGAATTTATGGCTACACCTTC.

The CDR3: CASSLSSGREAGELFF. The CDR3 DNA sequence: TGTGCCAGCAGCTTATCCAGCGGGAGGGAAGCCGGGGAGCTGTTTTTT. The chain joins TRBV11-2 to TRBJ2-2, with 10 bases matching TRBD2. After removal of 2 bases from V and 6 bases from J, the junction contained 6 bases not matched to a gene. This CDR3 spans 16 amino acids. From germline, CDR1 is SGHAT and CDR2 FQNNGV.

This sequence joins TRBV10-2 and TRBJ1-6, with D possibly TRBD1 on 6 matching bases. V was clipped by 6 bases and J by 7 bases, with 22 bases between them. CDR1 WSHSY and CDR2 SAAADI come from the germline V gene. The CDR3 is made up of 17 amino acids. In nucleotides, the CDR3 is TGCGCCAGCAGAGTGGGGGGGGCGGACAGAAGAAATTCACCCCTCCACTTT. Protein product: CASRVGGADRRNSPLHF.

This clone was found a few times. The chain uses TRBV5-4 and TRBJ2-3, with 13 bases that match TRBD2. CDR1 SGHNT and CDR2 YYREEE come from the germline V gene (reference sequence). The CDR3 extends over 16 amino acids. Trimming removed 0 bases from V and 4 bases from J; junction bases left unmatched: 2. CDR3 nucleotides: TGTGCCAGCAGCTTGGGACTAGCGGGGGGCGCAGATACGCAGTATTTT. This translates into CASSLGLAGGADTQYF.